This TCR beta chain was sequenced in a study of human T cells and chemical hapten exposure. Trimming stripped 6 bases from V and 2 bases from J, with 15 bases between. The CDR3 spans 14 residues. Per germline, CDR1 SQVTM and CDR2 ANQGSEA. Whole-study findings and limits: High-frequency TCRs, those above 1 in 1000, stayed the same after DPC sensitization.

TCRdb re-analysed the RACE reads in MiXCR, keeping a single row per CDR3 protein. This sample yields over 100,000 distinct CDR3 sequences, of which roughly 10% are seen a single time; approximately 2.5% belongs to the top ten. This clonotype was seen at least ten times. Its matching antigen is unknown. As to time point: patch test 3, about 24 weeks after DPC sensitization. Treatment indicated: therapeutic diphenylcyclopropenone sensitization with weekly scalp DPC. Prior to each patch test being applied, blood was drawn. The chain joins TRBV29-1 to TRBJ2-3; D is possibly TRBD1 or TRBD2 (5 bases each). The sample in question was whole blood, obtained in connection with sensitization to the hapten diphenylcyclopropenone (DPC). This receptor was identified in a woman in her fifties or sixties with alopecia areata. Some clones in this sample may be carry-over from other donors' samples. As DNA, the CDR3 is TGCAGCGTAACCGGGACGCCTCTCACAGATACGCAGTATTTT. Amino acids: CSVTGTPLTDTQYF.